Following are 4 T cell receptor beta chains from one sample sequenced in a study of blood T cell repertoires in COVID-19. This table comes from immunoSEQ multiplex PCR, and its TCRdb copy is limited to in-frame clones, with some not included. Among fewer than 300,000 clones listed, 85% to 90% were seen once. The sample was peripheral blood. The receptors were sampled from a woman in her forties or fifties with COVID-19, enrolled during active disease.

This rearrangement joins TRBV6-4 to TRBJ2-3; 7 bases agree with TRBD2. J gave up 3 bases and V 4 bases, and 1 base lay outside the gene matches. CDR3 size: 13 residues. Per the germline V gene, CDR1 is MRHNA and CDR2 is SNTAGT. The CDR3 nucleotides read TGTGCCAGCAGTGCCGGGGGGACAGATACGCAGTATTTT. Translating gives CASSAGGTDTQYF.

The chain uses TRBV7-9 and TRBJ2-1, with D perhaps matching TRBD2 (6 bases). The CDR3 is 17 residues long. CDR1 SEHNR and CDR2 FQNEAQ come from the germline V gene (reference sequence). Trimming stripped 2 bases from V and 5 bases from J, with 19 bases between. CDR3: CASSLKLRVGGDNEQFF. CDR3 sequence (DNA): TGTGCCAGCAGCTTAAAATTGAGGGTCGGAGGGGACAATGAGCAGTTCTTC.

This chain connects TRBV27 to TRBJ2-7; the D gene is possibly TRBD2 (5 bases). The CDR3 is 14 residues long. V dropped 4 bases and J dropped 4 bases, with 14 bases sitting between them. Germline V lookup: CDR1 MNHEY, CDR2 SMNVEV (reference sequence). CDR3 in amino acids: CASSSGLVLYEQYF. CDR3 in DNA: TGTGCCAGCAGTTCCGGACTCGTACTGTACGAGCAGTACTTC.

V gene TRBV10-1 combines with J gene TRBJ2-5; D might be TRBD1 (5 bases). The CDR3 runs 16 residues. Per germline, CDR1 WNHNN and CDR2 SYGVQD (reference sequence). Deletions cut 0 bases from V and 2 bases from J, with 13 bases between. The CDR3 bases are TGCGCCAGCAGTGAGTCTCAAGGGGCCCAGCAAGAGACCCAGTACTTC. The encoded protein is CASSESQGAQQETQYF.